The rows below give T cell receptor beta chains drawn from one sample of a study of graft-versus-host responses after intestinal transplantation. Using immunoSEQ multiplex PCR, the repertoire was profiled, and TCRdb retains in-frame clones only, with some absent. Of tens of thousands of clones listed, about 89% were seen once; the top ten hold roughly 2.5%. The source material was PBMCs, sampled around 43 weeks after intestinal transplant. Every receptor here comes from a human patient who received an intestinal transplant, so some T cells may come from the graft donor. Each CDR3 is given with its conserved first and last residue. The D gene is left open where the match is weak. Not all rows give a size; the values are once, few, many and, for expanded clones, a class.

TRBV28	TRBJ2-7	TRBD1	-	TGTGCCAGCAGTTTAGGTTTGGACAGGGGGGACGAGCAGTACTTC	CASSLGLDRGDEQYF
TRBV2	TRBJ2-2	-	-	TGTGCCAGCAGATCCGGGGAGCTGTTTTTT	CASRSGELFF
TRBV18	TRBJ2-1	TRBD2	-	TGTGCCAGCTCACCTCTAGCGGGCTTGTTCGATGAGCAGTTCTTC	CASSPLAGLFDEQFF
TRBV4-1	TRBJ2-3	TRBD2	-	TGCGCCAGCAGCCCCCGGGGCGGGGGTCGGACAGATACGCAGTATTTT	CASSPRGGGRTDTQYF
TRBV7-3	TRBJ2-3	-	-	TGTGCCAGCAGCTTAAACGGCGAAGATACGCAGTATTTT	CASSLNGEDTQYF
TRBV18	TRBJ2-5	TRBD1	-	TGTGCCAGCTCCCGCCCTGGGACAGGGGGAGAGACCCAGTACTTC	CASSRPGTGGETQYF
TRBV4-1	TRBJ1-2	-	-	TGCGCCAGCAGCCAAGTTGCGGGGAACTATGGCTACACCTTC	CASSQVAGNYGYTF
TRBV4-1	TRBJ2-7	TRBD2	-	TGCGCCAGCAGCCCTACTAGCGGGAGCCCGTACGAGCAGTACTTC	CASSPTSGSPYEQYF
TRBV6-5	TRBJ1-5	TRBD1	-	TGTGCCAGCAGAGCCACAGGGGCCCCTGGTCAGCCCCAGCATTTT	CASRATGAPGQPQHF
TRBV14	TRBJ2-5	TRBD2	-	TGTGCCAGCAGCCAAGCGGGACTAGCGGGAGTCGTACAGTACTTC	CASSQAGLAGVVQYF
TRBV18	TRBJ1-4	-	-	TGTGCCAGCTCACCAGGATATAATGAAAAACTGTTTTTT	CASSPGYNEKLFF
TRBV7-3	TRBJ2-2	-	-	TGTGCCAGCAGAATCGGGGAGAACACCGGGGAGCTGTTTTTT	CASRIGENTGELFF
TRBV6-5	TRBJ2-2	TRBD1	once	TGTGCCAGCAGACTCAGGGGGCCAGGGTCCGGGGAGCTGTTTTTT	CASRLRGPGSGELFF
TRBV6-5	TRBJ1-5	TRBD1	-	TGTGCCAGCAGAGAGGGACAGCGGAATCAGCCCCAGCATTTT	CASREGQRNQPQHF
TRBV28	TRBJ2-3	TRBD2	once	TGTGCCAGCAGTCAGGGACTAGCGGGAGGCTATTTT	CASSQGLAGGYF
TRBV28	TRBJ1-5	TRBD1	-	TGTGCCAGCAGTCGGTGGACAGGGGGCAGGAAGAGAGATCAGCCCCAGCATTTT	CASSRWTGGRKRDQPQHF
TRBV4-2	TRBJ2-7	-	-	TGTGCCAGCAGCCAAGGGACCGGGAGAGGGGACGAGCAGTACTTC	CASSQGTGRGDEQYF
TRBV27	TRBJ2-7	TRBD2	-	TGTGCCAGCAGTACCCGACTAGCGGGGGGTTCCTACGAGCAGTACTTC	CASSTRLAGGSYEQYF
TRBV25-1	TRBJ1-2	-	-	TGTGCCAGCAGTGAAAAACTAGGGGAAGGGCACAAGGCTGGCTACACCTTC	CASSEKLGEGHKAGYTF
TRBV5-1	TRBJ2-1	TRBD2	-	TGCGCCAGCAGTTTTGCTCTAGCGGGGGCCTACAATGAGCAGTTCTTC	CASSFALAGAYNEQFF
TRBV2	TRBJ2-1	-	-	TGTGCCAGCAGCCCCTACAATGAGCAGTTCTTC	CASSPYNEQFF
TRBV11-2	TRBJ1-1	-	-	TGTGCCAGCAGCTTAGCGGGGGATCTCACTGAAGCTTTCTTT	CASSLAGDLTEAFF
TRBV28	TRBJ2-1	TRBD2	-	TGTGCCAGCAGTCCCGAGGGACAGGTTATCCTAGCGGGAGACTACAATGAGCAGTTCTTC	CASSPEGQVILAGDYNEQFF
TRBV6-5	TRBJ1-2	-	-	TGTGCCAGCAGGAGAGATAAACCTGCCTATGGCTACACCTTC	CASRRDKPAYGYTF
TRBV2	TRBJ2-1	-	-	TGTGCCAGCAGTGGGTATCCCGAGCAGTTCTTC	CASSGYPEQFF
TRBV11-1	TRBJ2-7	-	-	TGTGCCAGCAGCTTAGGACTGGGGACCTACTACGAGCAGTACTTC	CASSLGLGTYYEQYF
TRBV5-1	TRBJ2-1	TRBD2	-	TGCGCCAGCATGCGGCTAGCGGGGGAGAGCGATGAGCAGTTCTTC	CASMRLAGESDEQFF